The 18 T cell receptor beta chains below come from one sample, sequenced in a study of glioma-infiltrating T cells after dendritic cell vaccination. This table comes from immunoSEQ multiplex PCR, and its TCRdb copy is limited to in-frame clones, with some not included. The sample includes tens of thousands of clones, 85% of them seen just once. Source: blood, taken before dendritic cell vaccination. All receptors derive from a human donor with glioblastoma.

J is TRBJ2-5 and V is TRBV19; 8 positions agree with TRBD2. Looked up from germline, CDR1 is LNHDA and CDR2 is SQIVND (reference sequence). J was trimmed by 8 bases and V by 1 base; bases with no gene match: 18. The CDR3 runs 18 residues. CDR3 amino acids: CASSIARSGKLLRDTQYF. CDR3 coding DNA: TGTGCCAGTAGTATAGCGCGTAGCGGGAAACTTCTTAGGGATACCCAGTACTTC.

The CDR3 is CASSALTGTKLFF. The CDR3 DNA reads TGTGCCAGCAGTGCGCTAACAGGGACGAAACTGTTTTTT. V and J are TRBV6-5 and TRBJ1-4; D is possibly TRBD1 (6 bases). Germline V gene data show CDR1 as MNHEY and CDR2 as SVGAGI. This CDR3 is built from 13 residues. Trimming cost V 5 bases and J 11 bases, with 15 bases left between them.

The chain couples TRBV4-3 to TRBJ1-3; no reliable D call. Per germline, CDR1 LGHNA and CDR2 YSLEER. Between the trimmed V and J ends, which lost 1 base and 0 bases, there was a span of 7 bases. The CDR3 runs 15 residues. The CDR3 DNA reads TGCGCCAGCAGCCAAGCCAGGCTCTCTGGAAACACCATATATTTT. Protein: CASSQARLSGNTIYF.

The chain recombines TRBV10-1 with TRBJ1-1; D is perhaps TRBD1 (6 bases). Germline CDR1 is WNHNN and CDR2 is SYGVQD (reference sequence). The ends were cut back, 6 bases at V and 4 bases at J, with 18 bases in the middle. This CDR3 is built from 15 residues. The CDR3 coding sequence is TGCGCCAGCAGCCCGGGGGGGGGCCGTAGCACTGAAGCTTTCTTT. Translation: CASSPGGGRSTEAFF.

The chain has TRBV6-6 and TRBJ1-6; D ambiguous. Germline CDR1 reads MNHNY; CDR2 reads SVGAGI (reference sequence). With 5 bases removed from V and 15 bases from J, the gap between germline ends came to 14 bases. This CDR3 has 12 amino acids. The CDR3 protein is CASSQPEGYLHF. In DNA, the CDR3 is TGTGCCAGCAGTCAACCTGAGGGATACCTCCACTTT.

V and J are TRBV5-1 and TRBJ1-4, with D possibly matching TRBD1 (6 bases). Trimming removed 0 bases at V and 7 bases at J, with 13 bases between. The CDR3 runs 15 residues. The germline V gene encodes CDR1 SGHRS and CDR2 YFSETQ. DNA for the CDR3: TGCGCCAGCAGCTTGGCCGTGGGGGCCGTTGAAAAACTGTTTTTT. It specifies CASSLAVGAVEKLFF.

The J gene is TRBJ2-1, the V gene TRBV6-5, with 7 bases aligning to TRBD2. In germline, CDR1 is MNHEY, CDR2 SVGAGI. V gave up 8 bases and J gave up 4 bases; unmatched junction bases: 8. The CDR3 loop spans 14 amino acids. This CDR3 reads CASGYGTTYNEQFF. In DNA form, the CDR3 reads TGTGCCAGCGGATACGGGACTACATACAATGAGCAGTTCTTC.

The chain carries TRBV7-2 and TRBJ1-4; D unclear. Germline-derived CDR1 and CDR2 are SGHTA and FQGNSA. The CDR3 contains 16 residues. V dropped 4 bases and J dropped 0 bases, with 12 bases sitting between them. The CDR3 region is CASSSQPFATNEKLFF. In nucleotides, the CDR3 is TGTGCCAGCAGCTCACAGCCCTTTGCAACTAATGAAAAACTGTTTTTT.

V and J are TRBV4-3 and TRBJ2-5, with 9 bases matching TRBD2. From germline, CDR1 is LGHNA and CDR2 YSLEER. The CDR3 loop spans 15 amino acids. V lost 3 bases and J lost 4; bases outside the gene matches: 6. DNA of the CDR3: TGCGCCAGCAGCCAGGGACTAGCCCGTGGAGAGACCCAGTACTTC. Its translation: CASSQGLARGETQYF.

This sequence joins TRBV9 and TRBJ2-1; 10 bases are a match to TRBD2. Germline lookup yields CDR1 SGDLS and CDR2 YYNGEE. The CDR3 is 17 amino acids. V shed 4 bases, J shed 2 bases, and the junction held 9 bases outside the gene matches. The CDR3 protein is CASSLTSAGGPYNEQFF. The DNA for the CDR3 is TGTGCCAGCAGCCTGACATCAGCGGGAGGGCCCTACAATGAGCAGTTCTTC.

The chain combines TRBV11-3 with TRBJ1-2, with TRBD1 matching 9 bases. CDR1 SGHNT and CDR2 YENEEA come from the germline V gene. The J segment lost 2 bases and the V segment lost 5 bases, leaving 3 bases of the junction unmatched. This CDR3 region has 14 residues. CDR3 amino acids: CASSGQGWNYGYTF. CDR3 coding DNA: TGTGCCAGCAGCGGACAGGGGTGGAACTATGGCTACACCTTC. Filled out from reference TRBV11-3 and TRBJ1-2, the complete variable domain reads EAGVVQSPRYKIIEKKQPVAFWCNPISGHNTLYWYLQNLGQGPELLIRYENEEAVDDSQLPKDRFSAERLKGVDSTLKIQPAELGDSAVYLCASSGQGWNYGYTFGSGTRLTVV.

In this sample, this clone turned up a few times. The V and J genes are TRBV11-3 and TRBJ1-1; TRBD1 might be the D (5 bases). V was pared by 6 bases and J by 1 base, with 9 bases between. Looked up from germline, CDR1 is SGHNT and CDR2 is YENEEA. This CDR3 has 13 residues. The CDR3 here is CASRRGGNTEAFF. In DNA form, the CDR3 reads TGTGCCAGCAGACGGGGGGGGAACACTGAAGCTTTCTTT.

J is TRBJ1-3 and V is TRBV19; TRBD1 matches at 11 bases. Germline CDR1 is LNHDA and CDR2 is SQIVND (reference sequence). Unmatched junction bases numbered 15, after V lost 7 bases and J lost 4 bases. The CDR3 totals 18 residues. CDR3 DNA sequence: TGTGCCAGTACCTCCAGCGGGACAGGGGGATTGCGGGGAAACACCATATATTTT. Its protein product is CASTSSGTGGLRGNTIYF. The full variable domain, rest sourced from reference TRBV19 and TRBJ1-3, is DGGITQSPKYLFRKEGQNVTLSCEQNLNHDAMYWYRQDPGQGLRLIYYSQIVNDFQKGDIAEGYSVSREKKESFPLTVTSAQKNPTAFYLCASTSSGTGGLRGNTIYFGEGSWLTVV.

The chain combines TRBV4-1 with TRBJ2-7; D is possibly TRBD1 (6 bases). V shed 1 base and J shed 3 bases, with 16 bases lying between them. The CDR3 runs 16 residues. Germline values: CDR1 MGHRA, CDR2 YSYEKL. This CDR3 is CASSQGRVQGSYEQYF. The DNA of the CDR3 is TGCGCCAGCAGCCAAGGTAGGGTACAGGGAAGCTACGAGCAGTACTTC.

The gene calls are TRBV10-1 and TRBJ2-5; 7 bases align to TRBD1. The J segment lost 2 bases and the V segment lost 2 bases, leaving 8 bases of the junction unmatched. The CDR3 sequence is 16 residues long. The germline V gene has CDR1 WNHNN and CDR2 SYGVQD (reference sequence). CDR3 DNA: TGCGCCAGCAGTGAGAAGCGTGGGACAGTACAAGAGACCCAGTACTTC. Its translation is CASSEKRGTVQETQYF.

This sequence joins TRBV6-5 and TRBJ1-2; no definite D call. Germline CDR1 reads MNHEY; CDR2 reads SVGAGI. This CDR3 comprises 13 residues. V was pared by 8 bases and J by 4 bases, with 14 bases between. CDR3 bases: TGTGCCAGCGGGGAGGAGGGAAGCTATGGCTACACCTTC. Encoded protein: CASGEEGSYGYTF.

The chain recombines TRBV4-1 with TRBJ2-6; the match to TRBD1 covers 9 bases. CDR3 length: 16 amino acids. In germline, CDR1 is MGHRA, CDR2 YSYEKL. Unmatched junction bases numbered 3, after V lost 3 bases and J lost 3 bases. In DNA form, the CDR3 reads TGCGCCAGCAGCCAGGGACAGGGTGATGGGGCCAACGTCCTGACTTTC. Its protein product is CASSQGQGDGANVLTF.

J is TRBJ2-1 and V is TRBV12-5; 10 bases line up with TRBD2. The length of the CDR3 is 17 residues. Germline CDR1 reads LGHNT; CDR2 reads FRNRAP. J was trimmed by 4 bases and V by 0 bases; bases with no gene match: 6. CDR3 region: CASGLVQLAGTYNEQFF. The CDR3 DNA follows: TGTGCTAGTGGTTTGGTCCAACTAGCGGGGACTTACAATGAGCAGTTCTTC. The full variable domain, completed using reference TRBV12-5 and TRBJ2-1, is DARVTQTPRHKVTEMGQEVTMRCQPILGHNTVFWYRQTMMQGLELLAYFRNRAPLDDSGMPKDRFSAEMPDATLATLKIQPSEPRDSAVYFCASGLVQLAGTYNEQFFGPGTRLTVL.